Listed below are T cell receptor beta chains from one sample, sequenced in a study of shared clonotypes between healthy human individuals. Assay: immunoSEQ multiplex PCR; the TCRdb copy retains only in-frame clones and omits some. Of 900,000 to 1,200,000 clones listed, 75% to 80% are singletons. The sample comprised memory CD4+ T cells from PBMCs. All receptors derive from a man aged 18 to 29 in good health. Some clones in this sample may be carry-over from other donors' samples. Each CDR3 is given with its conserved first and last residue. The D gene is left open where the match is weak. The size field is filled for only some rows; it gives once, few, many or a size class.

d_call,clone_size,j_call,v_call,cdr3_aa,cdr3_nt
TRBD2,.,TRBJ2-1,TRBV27,CASSLYLAGEQFF,TGTGCCAGCAGTTTATACTTAGCGGGGGAGCAGTTCTTC
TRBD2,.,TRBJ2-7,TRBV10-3,CAIKGTSGAYEQYF,TGTGCCATCAAAGGGACTAGCGGAGCCTACGAGCAGTACTTC
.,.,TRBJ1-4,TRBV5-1,CASSLLYPNEKLFF,TGCGCCAGCAGCTTGCTTTACCCTAATGAAAAACTGTTTTTT
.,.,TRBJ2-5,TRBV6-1,CASSALLDGPLTCRETQYF,TGTGCCAGCAGTGCGCTCCTTGACGGACCCCTCACTTGCAGGGAGACCCAGTACTTC
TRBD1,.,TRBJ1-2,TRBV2,CASSPTGTNYGYTF,TGTGCCAGCAGCCCGACAGGGACTAACTATGGCTACACCTTC
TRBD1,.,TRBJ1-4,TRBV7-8,CASSLGGTVDEKLFF,TGTGCCAGCAGCTTAGGGGGGACAGTGGATGAAAAACTGTTTTTT
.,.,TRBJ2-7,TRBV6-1,CASSYRYEQYF,TGTGCCAGCAGTTACAGGTACGAGCAGTACTTC
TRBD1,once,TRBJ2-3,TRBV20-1,CSNRGVTQYF,TGCAGTAACAGGGGGGTTACGCAGTATTTT
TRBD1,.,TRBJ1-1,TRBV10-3,CAISARDSEAFF,TGTGCCATCAGTGCGAGGGACAGTGAAGCTTTCTTT
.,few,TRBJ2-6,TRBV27,CASSLQGRGGSGANVLTF,TGTGCCAGCAGTTTACAGGGGAGAGGCGGCTCTGGGGCCAACGTCCTGACTTTC
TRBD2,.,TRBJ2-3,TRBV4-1,CASSQVPAGAQDTQYF,TGCGCCAGCAGCCAAGTCCCAGCGGGAGCTCAAGATACGCAGTATTTT
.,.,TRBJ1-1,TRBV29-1,CSVAWGRTTEAFF,TGCAGCGTTGCTTGGGGGCGCACCACTGAAGCTTTCTTT
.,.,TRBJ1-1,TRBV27,CASSLRQGITEAFF,TGTGCCAGCAGTTTAAGGCAGGGGATCACTGAAGCTTTCTTT
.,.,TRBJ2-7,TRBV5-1,CASSRDGGYEQYF,TGCGCCAGCAGCCGGGACGGAGGCTACGAGCAGTACTTC
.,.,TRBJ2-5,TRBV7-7,CASSSGETQYF,TGTGCCAGCAGCTCCGGGGAGACCCAGTACTTC
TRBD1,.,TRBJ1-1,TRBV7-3,CASSLKTPLTGGSTEAFF,TGTGCCAGCAGCTTAAAAACTCCTTTGACAGGGGGAAGCACTGAAGCTTTCTTT
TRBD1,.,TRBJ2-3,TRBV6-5,CASSWDRETQYF,TGTGCCAGCAGTTGGGACAGGGAGACGCAGTATTTT
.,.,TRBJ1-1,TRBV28,CASSLGAPNTEAFF,TGTGCCAGCAGTTTGGGGGCGCCGAACACTGAAGCTTTCTTT
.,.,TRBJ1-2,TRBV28,CASNPGGGAPYGYTF,TGTGCCAGCAACCCGGGGGGAGGAGCTCCCTATGGCTACACCTTC
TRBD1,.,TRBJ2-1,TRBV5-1,CASSSGQGLHEQFF,TGCGCCAGCAGCAGCGGACAGGGCTTGCATGAGCAGTTCTTC
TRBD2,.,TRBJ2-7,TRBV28,CASSFGGAGGYEQYF,TGTGCCAGCAGTTTCGGGGGAGCGGGGGGCTACGAGCAGTACTTC
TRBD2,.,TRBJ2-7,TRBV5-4,CASSLVPSGSSYEQYF,TGTGCCAGCAGCTTGGTGCCTAGCGGAAGCTCCTACGAGCAGTACTTC
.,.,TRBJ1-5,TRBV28,CASSLFYGHNQPQHF,TGTGCCAGCAGTTTATTTTACGGTCACAATCAGCCCCAGCATTTT
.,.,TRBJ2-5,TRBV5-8,CASSFSGDVQETQYF,TGTGCCAGCAGCTTTTCCGGGGACGTCCAAGAGACCCAGTACTTC
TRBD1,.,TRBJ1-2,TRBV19,CASSIGTGYGYTF,TGTGCCAGTAGTATCGGGACAGGGTATGGCTACACCTTC
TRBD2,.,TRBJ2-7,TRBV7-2,CASSPRSGTYEQYF,TGTGCCAGCAGCCCCAGGAGCGGGACCTACGAGCAGTACTTC
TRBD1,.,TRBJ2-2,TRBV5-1,CASSSGQGANTGELFF,TGCGCCAGCAGCTCGGGACAGGGGGCGAACACCGGGGAGCTGTTTTTT
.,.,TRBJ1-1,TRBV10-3,CAINPTEGTEAFF,TGTGCCATCAATCCGACAGAAGGGACTGAAGCTTTCTTT